The clone carrying this T cell receptor (beta chain) was recorded only once. Its target is unknown. The source of the sample is a study of B cell selection in AIRE deficiency. Study-level points and caveats: TCRbeta-only data showed under 45% of shared healthy Treg sequences in healthy Tconv.

Clones were read by immunoSEQ multiplex PCR, and TCRdb kept only the in-frame ones, dropping some. The sample contains 20,000 to 30,000 clones, 90% to 96% of which appear only once. V lost 0 bases to trimming and J lost 7 bases, with 13 bases between them. The CDR3 length is 15 residues. Germline CDR1 MNHEY, CDR2 SVGAGI. Conventional CD4 T cells were sorted as CD4+CD127+ cells. Unrelated healthy donors provided the controls. The sequencing sample was made of CD4+CD127+ conventional T cells sorted from PBMCs. This receptor was obtained from a human donor in good health. The chain is built from TRBV6-5 and TRBJ1-5; D perhaps matches TRBD1 (5 bases). The CDR3 spells CASSYSLGGGQPQHF. In nucleotides, the CDR3 is TGTGCCAGCAGTTACTCGCTCGGGGGGGGACAGCCCCAGCATTTT.